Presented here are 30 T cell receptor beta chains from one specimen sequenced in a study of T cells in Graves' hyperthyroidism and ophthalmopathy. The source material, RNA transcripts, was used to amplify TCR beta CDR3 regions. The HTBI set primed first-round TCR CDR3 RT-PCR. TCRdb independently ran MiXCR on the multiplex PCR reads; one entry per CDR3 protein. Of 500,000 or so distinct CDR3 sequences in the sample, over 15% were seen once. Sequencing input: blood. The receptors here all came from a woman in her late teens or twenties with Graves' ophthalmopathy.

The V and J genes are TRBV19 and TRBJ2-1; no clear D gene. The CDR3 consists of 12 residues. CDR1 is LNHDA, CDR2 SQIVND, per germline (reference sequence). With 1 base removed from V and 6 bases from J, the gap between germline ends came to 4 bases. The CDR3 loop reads CASSIASNEQFF. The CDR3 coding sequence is TGTGCCAGTAGTATAGCCAGCAATGAGCAGTTCTTC.

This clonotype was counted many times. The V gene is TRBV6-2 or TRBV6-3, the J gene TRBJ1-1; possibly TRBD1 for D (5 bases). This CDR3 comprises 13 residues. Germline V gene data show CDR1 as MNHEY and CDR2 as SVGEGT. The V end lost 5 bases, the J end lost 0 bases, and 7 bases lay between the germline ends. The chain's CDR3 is CASSTRVNTEAFF. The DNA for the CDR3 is TGTGCCAGCAGTACCAGGGTGAACACTGAAGCTTTCTTT.

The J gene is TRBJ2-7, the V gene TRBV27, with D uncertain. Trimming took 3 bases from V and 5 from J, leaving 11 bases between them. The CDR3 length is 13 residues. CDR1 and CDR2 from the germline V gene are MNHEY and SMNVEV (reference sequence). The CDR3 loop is CASSLIGMNEQYF. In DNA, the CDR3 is TGTGCCAGCAGTTTGATAGGGATGAACGAGCAGTACTTC.

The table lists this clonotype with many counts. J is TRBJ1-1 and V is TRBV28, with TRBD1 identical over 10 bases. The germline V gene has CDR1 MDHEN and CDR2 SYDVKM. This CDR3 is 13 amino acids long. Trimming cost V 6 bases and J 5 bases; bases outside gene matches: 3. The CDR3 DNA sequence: TGTGCCAGCAGAAGACAGGGGGCAACTGAAGCTTTCTTT. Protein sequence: CASRRQGATEAFF.

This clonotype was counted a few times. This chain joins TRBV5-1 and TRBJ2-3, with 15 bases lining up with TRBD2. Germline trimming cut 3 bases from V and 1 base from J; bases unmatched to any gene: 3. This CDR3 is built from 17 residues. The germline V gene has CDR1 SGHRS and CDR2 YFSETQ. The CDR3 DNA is TGCGCCAGCAGCTCTGGACTAGCGGGAGGGGGCACAGATACGCAGTATTTT. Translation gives CASSSGLAGGGTDTQYF. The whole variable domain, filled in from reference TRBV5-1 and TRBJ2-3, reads KAGVTQTPRYLIKTRGQQVTLSCSPISGHRSVSWYQQTPGQGLQFLFEYFSETQRNKGNFPGRFSGRQFSNSRSEMNVSTLELGDSALYLCASSSGLAGGGTDTQYFGPGTRLTVL.

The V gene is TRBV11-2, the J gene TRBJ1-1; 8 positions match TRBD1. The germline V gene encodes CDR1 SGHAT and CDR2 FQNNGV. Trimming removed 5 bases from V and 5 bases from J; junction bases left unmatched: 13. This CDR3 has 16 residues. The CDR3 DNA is TGTGCCAGCAGCCTGAGGACAGGGAAGGGGATAACTGAAGCTTTCTTT. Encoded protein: CASSLRTGKGITEAFF. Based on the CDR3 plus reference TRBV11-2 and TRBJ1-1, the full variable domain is EAGVAQSPRYKIIEKRQSVAFWCNPISGHATLYWYQQILGQGPKLLIQFQNNGVVDDSQLPKDRFSAERLKGVDSTLKIQPAKLEDSAVYLCASSLRTGKGITEAFFGQGTRLTVV.

The CDR3 DNA sequence: TGCGCCAGCAGCCAAGGGGTTTTTGCTAGCACAGATACGCAGTATTTT. It is translated as CASSQGVFASTDTQYF. This chain connects TRBV4-1 to TRBJ2-3; D uncertain. The CDR3 runs to 16 residues. Trimming left V 1 base short and J 0 bases short, with 11 bases between. Looked up from germline, CDR1 is MGHRA and CDR2 is YSYEKL.

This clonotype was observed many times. Written as DNA, the CDR3 is TGTGCCTGGAGAGCGGACAGGGGCACTGAAGCTTTCTTT. This sequence encodes CAWRADRGTEAFF. The chain recombines TRBV30 with TRBJ1-1, with 9 bases lining up with TRBD1. CDR3 length equals 13 residues. The V gene end was trimmed by 3 bases and the J gene end by 4 bases; junction bases not matched to a gene: 3. The germline CDR1 and CDR2 sequences are GTSNPN and SVGIG (reference sequence).

CDR3 sequence reads: CASSVQGFIYEQYF. CDR3 nucleotide sequence: TGTGCCAGTAGTGTACAGGGTTTCATCTACGAGCAGTACTTC. The J gene is TRBJ2-7, the V gene TRBV19; D may be TRBD1 (6 bases). There are 14 residues in the CDR3. The germline gives CDR1 LNHDA, CDR2 SQIVND (reference sequence). Trimming cost V 5 bases and J 3 bases, with 14 bases left between them. Full variable domain (missing parts from reference TRBV19 and TRBJ2-7): DGGITQSPKYLFRKEGQNVTLSCEQNLNHDAMYWYRQDPGQGLRLIYYSQIVNDFQKGDIAEGYSVSREKKESFPLTVTSAQKNPTAFYLCASSVQGFIYEQYFGPGTRLTVT.

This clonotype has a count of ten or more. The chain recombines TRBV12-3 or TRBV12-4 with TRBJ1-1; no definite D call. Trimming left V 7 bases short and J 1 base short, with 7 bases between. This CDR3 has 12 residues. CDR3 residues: CASTRWNTEAFF. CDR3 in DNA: TGTGCCAGCACCCGATGGAACACTGAAGCTTTCTTT.

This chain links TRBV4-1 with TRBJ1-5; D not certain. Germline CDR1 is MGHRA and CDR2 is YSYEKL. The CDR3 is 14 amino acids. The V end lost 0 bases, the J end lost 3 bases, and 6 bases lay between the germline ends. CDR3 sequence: CASSQDPINQPQHF. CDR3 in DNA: TGCGCCAGCAGCCAAGACCCCATCAATCAGCCCCAGCATTTT.

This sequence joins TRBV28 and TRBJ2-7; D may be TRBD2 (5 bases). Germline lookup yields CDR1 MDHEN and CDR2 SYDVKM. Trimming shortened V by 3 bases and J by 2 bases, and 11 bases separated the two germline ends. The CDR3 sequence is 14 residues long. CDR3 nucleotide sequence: TGTGCCAGCAGTTTCGAGGGCACCACCTACGAGCAGTACTTC. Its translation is CASSFEGTTYEQYF. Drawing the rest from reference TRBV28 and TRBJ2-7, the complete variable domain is DVKVTQSSRYLVKRTGEKVFLECVQDMDHENMFWYRQDPGLGLRLIYFSYDVKMKEKGDIPEGYSVSREKKERFSLILESASTNQTSMYLCASSFEGTTYEQYFGPGTRLTVT.

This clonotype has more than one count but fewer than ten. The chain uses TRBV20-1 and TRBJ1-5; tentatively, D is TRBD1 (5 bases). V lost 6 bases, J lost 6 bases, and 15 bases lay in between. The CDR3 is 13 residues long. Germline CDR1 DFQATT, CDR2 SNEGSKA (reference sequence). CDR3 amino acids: CSAAVTGSQPQHF. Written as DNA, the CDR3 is TGCAGTGCCGCAGTAACAGGATCTCAGCCCCAGCATTTT.

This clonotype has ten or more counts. CDR3 region: CASSFAGVNTEAFF. CDR3 nucleotides: TGTGCCAGTAGTTTCGCAGGGGTGAACACTGAAGCTTTCTTT. The V gene is TRBV19, the J gene TRBJ1-1; D is perhaps TRBD1 (6 bases). The CDR3 length is 14 residues. Trimming removed 5 bases from V and 0 bases from J, with 10 bases in between. Germline V CDR1 and CDR2: LNHDA, SQIVND (reference sequence).

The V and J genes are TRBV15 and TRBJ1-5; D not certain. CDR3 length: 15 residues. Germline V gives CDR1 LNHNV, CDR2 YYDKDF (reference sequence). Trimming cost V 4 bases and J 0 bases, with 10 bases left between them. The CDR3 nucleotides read TGTGCCACCAGCACCCGAGTTTATAGCAATCAGCCCCAGCATTTT. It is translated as CATSTRVYSNQPQHF.

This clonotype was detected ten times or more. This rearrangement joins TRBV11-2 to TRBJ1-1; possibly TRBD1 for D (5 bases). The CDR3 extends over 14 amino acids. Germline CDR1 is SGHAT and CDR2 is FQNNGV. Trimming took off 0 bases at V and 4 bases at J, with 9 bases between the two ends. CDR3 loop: CASSLDGQGTEAFF. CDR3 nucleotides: TGTGCCAGCAGCTTAGACGGCCAGGGCACTGAAGCTTTCTTT.

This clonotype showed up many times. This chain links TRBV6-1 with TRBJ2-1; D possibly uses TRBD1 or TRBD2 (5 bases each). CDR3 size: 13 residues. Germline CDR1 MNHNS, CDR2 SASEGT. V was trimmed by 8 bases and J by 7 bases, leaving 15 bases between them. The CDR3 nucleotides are TGTGCCAGCGGGGGAGCTAACGGTAATGAGCAGTTCTTC. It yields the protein CASGGANGNEQFF.

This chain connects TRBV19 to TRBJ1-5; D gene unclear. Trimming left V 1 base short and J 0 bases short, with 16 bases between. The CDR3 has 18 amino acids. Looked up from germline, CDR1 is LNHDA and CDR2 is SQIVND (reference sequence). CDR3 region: CASSIVTAGRYSNQPQHF. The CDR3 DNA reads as TGTGCCAGTAGTATAGTCACGGCGGGGAGGTATAGCAATCAGCCCCAGCATTTT.

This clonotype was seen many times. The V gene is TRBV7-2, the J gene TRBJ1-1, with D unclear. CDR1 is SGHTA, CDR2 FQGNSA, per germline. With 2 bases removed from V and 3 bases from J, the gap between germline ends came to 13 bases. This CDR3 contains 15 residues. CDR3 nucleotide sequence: TGTGCCAGCAGCTTACACCCGGACGGCTACACTGAAGCTTTCTTT. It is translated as CASSLHPDGYTEAFF.

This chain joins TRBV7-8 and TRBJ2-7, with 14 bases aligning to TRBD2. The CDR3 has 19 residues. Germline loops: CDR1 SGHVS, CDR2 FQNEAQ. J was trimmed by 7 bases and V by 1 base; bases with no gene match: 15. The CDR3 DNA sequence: TGTGCCAGCAGCTTAGATCCGGCGGGACTAGCGGGAGCCCCGGGGGAGCAGTACTTC. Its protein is CASSLDPAGLAGAPGEQYF.

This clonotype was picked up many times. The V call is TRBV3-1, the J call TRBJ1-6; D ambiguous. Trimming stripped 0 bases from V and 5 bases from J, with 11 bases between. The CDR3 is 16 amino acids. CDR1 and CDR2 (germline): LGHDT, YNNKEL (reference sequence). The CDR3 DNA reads TGTGCCAGCAGCCAAGATCAGGTCAGCCATAATTCACCCCTCCACTTT. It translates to CASSQDQVSHNSPLHF.

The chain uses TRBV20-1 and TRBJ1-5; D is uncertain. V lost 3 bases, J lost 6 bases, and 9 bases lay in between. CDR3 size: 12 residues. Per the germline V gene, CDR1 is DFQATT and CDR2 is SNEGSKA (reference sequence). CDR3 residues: CSASKVGQPQHF. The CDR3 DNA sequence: TGCAGTGCTAGCAAAGTCGGTCAGCCCCAGCATTTT.

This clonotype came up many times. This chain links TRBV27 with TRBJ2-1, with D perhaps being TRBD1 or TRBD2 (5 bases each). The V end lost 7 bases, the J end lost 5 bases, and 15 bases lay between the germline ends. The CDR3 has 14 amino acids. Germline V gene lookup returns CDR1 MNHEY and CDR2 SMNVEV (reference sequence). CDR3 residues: CASTLYWDHNEQFF. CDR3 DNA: TGTGCCAGCACCCTTTATTGGGACCACAATGAGCAGTTCTTC.

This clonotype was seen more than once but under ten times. The CDR3 region is CASSQEGGGGARETQYF. In nucleotides, the CDR3 is TGCGCCAGCAGCCAAGAAGGGGGCGGGGGGGCTAGAGAGACCCAGTACTTC. The chain uses TRBV4-1 and TRBJ2-5; 9 bases map to TRBD2. CDR3 length equals 17 residues. The germline V gene encodes CDR1 MGHRA and CDR2 YSYEKL. V lost 0 bases, J lost 4 bases, and 9 bases stayed unmatched.

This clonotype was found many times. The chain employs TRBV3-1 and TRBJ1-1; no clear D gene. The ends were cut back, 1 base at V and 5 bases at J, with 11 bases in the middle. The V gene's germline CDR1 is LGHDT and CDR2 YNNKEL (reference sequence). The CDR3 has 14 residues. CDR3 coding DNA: TGTGCCAGCAGCCAAGCTCTCCAGAGGACTGAAGCTTTCTTT. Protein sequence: CASSQALQRTEAFF.

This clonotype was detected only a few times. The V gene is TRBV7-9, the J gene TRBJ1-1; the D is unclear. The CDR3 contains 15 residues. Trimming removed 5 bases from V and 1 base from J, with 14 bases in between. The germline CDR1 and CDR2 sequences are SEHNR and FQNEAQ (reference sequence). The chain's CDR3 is CASSTWIWENTEAFF. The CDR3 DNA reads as TGTGCCAGCAGCACCTGGATTTGGGAGAACACTGAAGCTTTCTTT. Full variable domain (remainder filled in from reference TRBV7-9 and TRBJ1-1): DTGVSQNPRHKITKRGQNVTFRCDPISEHNRLYWYRQTLGQGPEFLTYFQNEAQLEKSRLLSDRFSAERPKGSFSTLEIQRTEQGDSAMYLCASSTWIWENTEAFFGQGTRLTVV.

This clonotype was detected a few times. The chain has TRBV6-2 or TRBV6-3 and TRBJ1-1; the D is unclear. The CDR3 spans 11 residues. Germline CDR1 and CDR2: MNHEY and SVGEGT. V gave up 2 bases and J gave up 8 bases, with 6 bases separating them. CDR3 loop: CASSYGPEAFF. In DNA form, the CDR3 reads TGTGCCAGCAGTTACGGTCCGGAAGCTTTCTTT.

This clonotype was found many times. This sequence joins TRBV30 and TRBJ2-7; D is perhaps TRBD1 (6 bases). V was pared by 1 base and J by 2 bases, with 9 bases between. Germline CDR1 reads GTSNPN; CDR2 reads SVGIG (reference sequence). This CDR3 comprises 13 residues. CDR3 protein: CAWSGTATYEQYF. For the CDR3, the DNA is TGTGCCTGGAGTGGGACAGCTACCTACGAGCAGTACTTC.

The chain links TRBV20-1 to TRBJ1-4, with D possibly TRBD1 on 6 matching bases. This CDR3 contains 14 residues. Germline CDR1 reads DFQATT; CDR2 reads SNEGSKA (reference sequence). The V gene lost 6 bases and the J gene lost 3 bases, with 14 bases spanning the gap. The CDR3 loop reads CSAMTGLPNEKLFF. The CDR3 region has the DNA TGCAGTGCCATGACAGGTCTGCCTAATGAAAAACTGTTTTTT.

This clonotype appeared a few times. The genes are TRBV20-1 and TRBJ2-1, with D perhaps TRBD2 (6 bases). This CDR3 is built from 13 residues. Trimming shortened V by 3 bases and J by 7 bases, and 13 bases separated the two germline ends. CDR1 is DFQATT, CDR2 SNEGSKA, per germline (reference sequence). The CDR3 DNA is TGCAGTGCTAGGGGGGGAGGTTCGAATGAGCAGTTCTTC. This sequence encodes CSARGGGSNEQFF.